This T cell receptor (beta chain) was found in a study of tumor-infiltrating lymphocytes in primary liver carcinoma. Findings and limits, study-wide: All five tumor regions shared only about 7-25% of top clones.

Comment on this clonotype: Its specificity is unknown. The junction shows a germline mismatch at one end, possibly a read error.

The approximately 20-31 mg bulk tissue piece was not sorted before simultaneous RNA and DNA extraction. The CDR3 extends over 15 amino acids. CDR1 is SQVTM, CDR2 ANQGSEA, per germline. A constant-region primer served to make TCR beta cDNA from around 540 ng total RNA. Slightly modified ARM-PCR served as the procedure for the TCR beta libraries. These libraries came from three rounds of nested multiplex PCR. Both of the initial two PCR rounds ran for approximately 11 cycles and employed TRBV1-TRBV30 forward primers alongside a C-beta reverse primer. TCRdb itself ran the multiplex PCR reads through MiXCR, one entry per CDR3 protein. Among approximately 190,000 distinct CDR3 sequences, approximately 86% were seen once, and the ten largest hold around 18%.

The rearrangement links TRBV29-1 to TRBJ2-1; D gene ambiguous. This TCR derives from a middle-aged man with primary liver carcinoma and hepatitis B virus infection. Material: tumor tissue from primary liver carcinoma. CDR3 coding DNA: TGCAGCATTGATCTTGCTAGGGCCAATACCAATGAGCATTTCTTC. It codes for CSIDLARANTNEHFF.